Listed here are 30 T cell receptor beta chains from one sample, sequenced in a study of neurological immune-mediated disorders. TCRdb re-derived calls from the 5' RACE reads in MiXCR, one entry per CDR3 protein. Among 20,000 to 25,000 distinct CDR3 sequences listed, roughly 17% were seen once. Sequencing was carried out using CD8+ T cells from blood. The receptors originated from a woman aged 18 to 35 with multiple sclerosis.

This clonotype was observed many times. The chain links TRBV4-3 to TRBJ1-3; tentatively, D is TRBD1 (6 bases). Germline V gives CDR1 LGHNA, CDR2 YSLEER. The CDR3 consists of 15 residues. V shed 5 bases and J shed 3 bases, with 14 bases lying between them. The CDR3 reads CASSSSQGFGNTIYF. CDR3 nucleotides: TGCGCCAGCAGCTCTTCACAGGGCTTTGGAAACACCATATATTTT.

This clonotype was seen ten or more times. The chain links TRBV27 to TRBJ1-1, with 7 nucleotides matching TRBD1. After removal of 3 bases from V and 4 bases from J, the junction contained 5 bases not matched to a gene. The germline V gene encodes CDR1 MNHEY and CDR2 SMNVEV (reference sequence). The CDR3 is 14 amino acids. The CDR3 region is CASSFGPGGTEAFF. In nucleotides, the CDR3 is TGTGCCAGCAGTTTTGGGCCAGGGGGCACTGAAGCTTTCTTT.

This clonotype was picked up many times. The CDR3 bases are TGCGCCAGCAGCCTAGGGGACAGGGTCTCCTATAATTCACCCCTCCACTTT. Amino acids: CASSLGDRVSYNSPLHF. V is TRBV4-3 and J is TRBJ1-6, with 9 bases aligning to TRBD1. Germline trimming cut 4 bases from V and 0 bases from J; bases unmatched to any gene: 4. CDR1 LGHNA and CDR2 YSLEER come from the germline V gene. The CDR3 length is 17 residues.

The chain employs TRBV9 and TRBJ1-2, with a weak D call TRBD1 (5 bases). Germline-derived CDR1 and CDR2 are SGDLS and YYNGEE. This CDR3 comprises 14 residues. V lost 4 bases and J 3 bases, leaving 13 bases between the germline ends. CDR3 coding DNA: TGTGCCAGCAGCCTCACCTGGGGGGACTATGGCTACACCTTC. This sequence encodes CASSLTWGDYGYTF.

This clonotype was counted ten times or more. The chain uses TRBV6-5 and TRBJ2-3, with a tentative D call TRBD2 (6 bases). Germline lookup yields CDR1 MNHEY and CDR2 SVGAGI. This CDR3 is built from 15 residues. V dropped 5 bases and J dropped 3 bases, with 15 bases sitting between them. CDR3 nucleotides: TGTGCCAGCAGTCGGAGACTAGAACCAACAGATACGCAGTATTTT. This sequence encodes CASSRRLEPTDTQYF.

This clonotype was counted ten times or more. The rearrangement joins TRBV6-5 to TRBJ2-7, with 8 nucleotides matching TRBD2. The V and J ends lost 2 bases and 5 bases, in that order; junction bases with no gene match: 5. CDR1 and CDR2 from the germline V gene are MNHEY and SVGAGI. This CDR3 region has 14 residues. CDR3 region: CASSYGGGTDEQYF. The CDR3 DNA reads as TGTGCCAGCAGTTACGGCGGGGGGACGGACGAGCAGTACTTC.

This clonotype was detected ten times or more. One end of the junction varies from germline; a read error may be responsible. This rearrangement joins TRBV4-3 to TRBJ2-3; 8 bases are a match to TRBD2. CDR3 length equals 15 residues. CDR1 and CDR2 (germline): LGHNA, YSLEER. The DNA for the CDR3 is TGCGCCAGCAGCAAAGAGGGGAGACTAGCGTATACGCAGTATTTT. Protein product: CASSKEGRLAYTQYF.

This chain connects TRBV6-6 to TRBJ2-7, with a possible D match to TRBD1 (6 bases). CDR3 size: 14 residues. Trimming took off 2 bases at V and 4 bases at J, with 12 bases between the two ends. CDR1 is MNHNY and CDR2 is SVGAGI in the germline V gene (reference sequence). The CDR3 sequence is CASSYKQGKYEQYF. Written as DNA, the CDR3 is TGTGCCAGCAGTTACAAACAGGGTAAATACGAGCAGTACTTC.

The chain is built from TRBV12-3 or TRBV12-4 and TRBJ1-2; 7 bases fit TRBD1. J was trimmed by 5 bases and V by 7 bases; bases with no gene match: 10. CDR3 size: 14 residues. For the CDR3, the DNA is TGTGCCAGCACCCCAGGGGGGATCGGGTATGGCTACACCTTC. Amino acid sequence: CASTPGGIGYGYTF.

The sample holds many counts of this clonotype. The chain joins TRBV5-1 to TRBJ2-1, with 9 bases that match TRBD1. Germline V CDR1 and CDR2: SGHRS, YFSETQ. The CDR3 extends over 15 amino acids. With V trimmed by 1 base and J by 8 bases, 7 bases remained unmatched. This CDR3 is CASSLTGGFTDEQFF. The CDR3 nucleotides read TGCGCCAGCAGCTTGACAGGGGGCTTCACAGATGAGCAGTTCTTC.

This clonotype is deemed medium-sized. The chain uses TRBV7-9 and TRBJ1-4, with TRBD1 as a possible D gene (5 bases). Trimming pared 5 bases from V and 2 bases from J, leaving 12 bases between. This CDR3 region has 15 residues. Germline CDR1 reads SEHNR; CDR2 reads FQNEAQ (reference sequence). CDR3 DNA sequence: TGTGCCAGCAGCGACCCCAGGGAGACTAATGAAAAACTGTTTTTT. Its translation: CASSDPRETNEKLFF.

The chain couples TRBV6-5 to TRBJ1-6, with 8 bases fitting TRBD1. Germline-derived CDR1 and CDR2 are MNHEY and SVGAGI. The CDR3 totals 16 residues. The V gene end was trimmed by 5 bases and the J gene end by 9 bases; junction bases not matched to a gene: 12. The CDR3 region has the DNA TGTGCCAGCAGTCGCTTAGACAGGGGCTCGGGTTCACCCCTCCACTTT. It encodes CASSRLDRGSGSPLHF.

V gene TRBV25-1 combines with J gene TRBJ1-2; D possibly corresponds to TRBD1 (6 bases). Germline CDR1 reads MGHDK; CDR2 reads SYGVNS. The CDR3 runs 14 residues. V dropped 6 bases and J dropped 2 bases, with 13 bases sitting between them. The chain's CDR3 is CASSPGVWNYGYTF. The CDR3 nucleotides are TGTGCCAGCAGCCCAGGGGTCTGGAACTATGGCTACACCTTC.

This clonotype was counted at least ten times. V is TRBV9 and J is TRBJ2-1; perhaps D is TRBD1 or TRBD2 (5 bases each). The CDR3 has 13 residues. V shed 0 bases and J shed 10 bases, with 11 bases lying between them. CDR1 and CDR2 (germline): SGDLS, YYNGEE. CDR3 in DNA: TGTGCCAGCAGCGTAGGTTCCGGGACGGAGCAGTTCTTC. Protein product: CASSVGSGTEQFF.

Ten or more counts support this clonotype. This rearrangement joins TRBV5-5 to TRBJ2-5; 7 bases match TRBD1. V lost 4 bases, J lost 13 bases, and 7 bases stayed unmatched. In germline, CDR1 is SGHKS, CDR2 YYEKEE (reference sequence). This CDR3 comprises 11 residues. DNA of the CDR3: TGTGCCAGCAGCCTTGGGACAGCCTCGTACTTC. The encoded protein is CASSLGTASYF.

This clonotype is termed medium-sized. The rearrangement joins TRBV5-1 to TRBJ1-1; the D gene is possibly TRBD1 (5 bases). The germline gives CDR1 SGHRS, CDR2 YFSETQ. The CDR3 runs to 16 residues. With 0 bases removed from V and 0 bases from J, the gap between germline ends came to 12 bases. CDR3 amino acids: CASSLGWQGLNTEAFF. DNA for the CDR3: TGCGCCAGCAGCTTGGGATGGCAGGGCCTGAACACTGAAGCTTTCTTT.

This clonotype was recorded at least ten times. The CDR3: CSVEGDGGQPQHF. As DNA, the CDR3 is TGCAGCGTTGAGGGGGACGGCGGCCAGCCCCAGCATTTT. The gene calls are TRBV29-1 and TRBJ1-5; a possible D gene is TRBD1 (5 bases). Trimming left V 3 bases short and J 7 bases short, with 13 bases between. CDR3 length equals 13 residues. Germline V gene data show CDR1 as SQVTM and CDR2 as ANQGSEA.

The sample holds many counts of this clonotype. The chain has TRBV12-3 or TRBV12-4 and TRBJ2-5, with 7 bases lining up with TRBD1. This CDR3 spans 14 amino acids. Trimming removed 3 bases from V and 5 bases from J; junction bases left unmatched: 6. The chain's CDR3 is CASSLVKGGETQYF. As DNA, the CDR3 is TGTGCCAGCAGTTTGGTGAAAGGGGGCGAGACCCAGTACTTC.

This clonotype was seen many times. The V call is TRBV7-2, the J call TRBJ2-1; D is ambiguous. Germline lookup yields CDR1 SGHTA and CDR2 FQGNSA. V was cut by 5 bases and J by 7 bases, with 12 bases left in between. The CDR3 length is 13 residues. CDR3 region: CASSIIVSNEQFF. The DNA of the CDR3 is TGTGCCAGCAGCATTATCGTCTCTAATGAGCAGTTCTTC.

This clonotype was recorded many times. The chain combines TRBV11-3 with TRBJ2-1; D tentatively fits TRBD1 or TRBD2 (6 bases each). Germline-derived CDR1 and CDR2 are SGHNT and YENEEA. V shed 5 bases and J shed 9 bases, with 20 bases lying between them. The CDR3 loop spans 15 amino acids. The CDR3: CASSPLGGRRVEQFF. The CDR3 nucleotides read TGTGCCAGCAGCCCACTAGGGGGGCGGAGGGTTGAGCAGTTCTTC.

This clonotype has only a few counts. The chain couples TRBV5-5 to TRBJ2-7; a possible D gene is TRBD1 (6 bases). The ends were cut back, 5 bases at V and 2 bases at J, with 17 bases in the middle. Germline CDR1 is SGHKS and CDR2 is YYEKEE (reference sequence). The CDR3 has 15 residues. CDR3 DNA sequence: TGTGCCAGCAGGGGAATCCAGGGGTTCGCCTACGAGCAGTACGTC. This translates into CASRGIQGFAYEQYV.

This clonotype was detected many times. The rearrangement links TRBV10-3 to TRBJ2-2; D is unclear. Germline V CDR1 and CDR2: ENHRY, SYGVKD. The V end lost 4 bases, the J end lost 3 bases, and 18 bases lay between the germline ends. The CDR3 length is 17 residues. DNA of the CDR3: TGTGCCATCAGTGGGGCCAGCCAAAAGTCGGACACCGGGGAGCTGTTTTTT. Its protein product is CAISGASQKSDTGELFF.

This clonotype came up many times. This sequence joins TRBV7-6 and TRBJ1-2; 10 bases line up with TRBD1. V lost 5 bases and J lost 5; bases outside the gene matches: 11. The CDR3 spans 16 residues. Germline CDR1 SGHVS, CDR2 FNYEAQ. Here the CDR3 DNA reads TGTGCCAGCAGCCCCGGGACAGGGGATGTCCGGTATGGCTACACCTTC. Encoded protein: CASSPGTGDVRYGYTF.

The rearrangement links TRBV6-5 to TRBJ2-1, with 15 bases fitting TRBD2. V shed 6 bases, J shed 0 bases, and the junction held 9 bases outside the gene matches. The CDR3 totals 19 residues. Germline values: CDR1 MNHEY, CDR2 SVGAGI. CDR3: CASSGPGTSGRSSYNEQFF. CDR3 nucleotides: TGTGCCAGCAGCGGCCCCGGGACTAGCGGGAGGAGCTCCTACAATGAGCAGTTCTTC.

The CDR3 region is CASSSEGGKETQYF. CDR3 nucleotide sequence: TGTGCCAGCAGCTCTGAGGGGGGTAAAGAGACCCAGTACTTC. This chain uses TRBV5-6 with TRBJ2-5; D assignment may be TRBD1 or TRBD2 (6 bases each). The CDR3 length is 14 residues. CDR1 and CDR2 (germline): SGHDT, YYEEEE. The V end was cut by 3 bases, the J end by 3 bases, with 12 bases between.

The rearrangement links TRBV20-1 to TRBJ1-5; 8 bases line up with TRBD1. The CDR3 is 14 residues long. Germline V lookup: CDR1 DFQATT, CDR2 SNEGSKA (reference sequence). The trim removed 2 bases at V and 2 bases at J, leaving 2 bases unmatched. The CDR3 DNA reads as TGCAGTGCTAGAAAGGGACAGGGCAATCAGCCCCAGCATTTT. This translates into CSARKGQGNQPQHF.

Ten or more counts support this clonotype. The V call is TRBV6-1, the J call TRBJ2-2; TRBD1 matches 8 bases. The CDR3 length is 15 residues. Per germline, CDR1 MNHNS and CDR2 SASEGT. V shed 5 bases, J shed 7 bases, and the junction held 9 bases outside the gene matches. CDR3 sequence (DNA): TGTGCCAGCAGTCCGTGGGCAGGGGGCATCGGGGAGCTGTTTTTT. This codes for CASSPWAGGIGELFF.

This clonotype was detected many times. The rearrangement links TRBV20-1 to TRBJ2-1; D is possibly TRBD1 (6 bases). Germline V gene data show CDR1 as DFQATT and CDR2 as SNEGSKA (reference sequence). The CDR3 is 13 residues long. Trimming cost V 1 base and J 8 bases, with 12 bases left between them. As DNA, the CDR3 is TGCAGTGCTAGAGGGACAGCTGACTATGAGCAGTTCTTC. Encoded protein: CSARGTADYEQFF.

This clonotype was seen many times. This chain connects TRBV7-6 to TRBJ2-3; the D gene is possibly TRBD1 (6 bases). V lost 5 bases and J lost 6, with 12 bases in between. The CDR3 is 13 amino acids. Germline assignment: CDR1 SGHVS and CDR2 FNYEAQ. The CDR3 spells CASSTGFRDTQYF. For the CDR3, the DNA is TGTGCCAGCAGCACAGGGTTTAGGGATACGCAGTATTTT.

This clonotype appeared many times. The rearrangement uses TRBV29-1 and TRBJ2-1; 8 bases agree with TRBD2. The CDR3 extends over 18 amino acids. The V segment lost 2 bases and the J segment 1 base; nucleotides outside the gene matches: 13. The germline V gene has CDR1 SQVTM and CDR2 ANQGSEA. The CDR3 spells CSVESPLGRAASYNEQFF. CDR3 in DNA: TGCAGCGTTGAATCCCCCCTCGGGAGGGCCGCGTCCTACAATGAGCAGTTCTTC.